Listed below are T cell receptor beta chains from one sample, sequenced in a study of T cells after yellow fever vaccination. TCRdb re-analysed the 5' RACE reads in MiXCR, keeping a single row per CDR3 protein. The sample lists about 210,000 distinct CDR3 sequences; approximately 3% were seen once. The sequences come from CD4+ T cells sorted from PBMCs, collected 10 days after the yellow fever booster vaccination. The receptors were sampled from a man younger than 30 who received the YFV17D yellow fever vaccine. Both conserved end residues are part of each CDR3. A D gene is named only where the DNA matches it firmly. Clone sizes are given selectively: once, few, many, or a class where the clone is expanded.

.	TRBV6-6	.	TRBJ1-5	CASSGQGRNQPQHF	TGTGCCAGCAGTGGTCAGGGTCGCAATCAGCCCCAGCATTTT
.	TRBV29-1	many	TRBJ2-3	CSVGGPITAPDTQYF	TGCAGCGTTGGCGGCCCAATAACAGCCCCAGATACGCAGTATTTT
TRBD2	TRBV5-8	many	TRBJ2-7	CASSGEGREQYF	TGTGCCAGCAGCGGGGAGGGGCGCGAGCAGTACTTC
.	TRBV27	.	TRBJ2-7	CASSSYGVNSEQYF	TGTGCCAGCAGTTCCTACGGGGTGAACTCCGAGCAGTACTTC
.	TRBV7-2	few	TRBJ1-5	CASSISRDLNQPQHF	TGTGCCAGCAGCATCTCCAGGGACCTTAATCAGCCCCAGCATTTT
.	TRBV18	many	TRBJ1-2	CASAPGAGGNYGYTF	TGTGCCAGCGCTCCGGGGGCGGGAGGAAACTATGGCTACACCTTC
.	TRBV2	few	TRBJ1-2	CASSTTIRYTF	TGTGCCAGCAGTACCACTATCCGCTACACCTTC
.	TRBV20-1	.	TRBJ2-3	CSARDMATYTQYF	TGCAGTGCTAGAGATATGGCTACCTATACGCAGTATTTT
.	TRBV4-3	many	TRBJ1-5	CASSLSLGPYQPQHF	TGCGCCAGCAGCCTCTCTCTGGGACCTTATCAGCCCCAGCATTTT
.	TRBV6-2/TRBV6-3	few	TRBJ1-2	CASSLGTRFFYGYTF	TGTGCCAGCAGCCTTGGGACAAGATTCTTCTATGGCTACACCTTC
.	TRBV4-3	many	TRBJ2-3	CASSQDVGTSSTDTQYF	TGCGCCAGCAGCCAAGACGTTGGGACATCTAGCACAGATACGCAGTATTTT